A selection of T cell receptor beta chains follows, all from one sample in a study of T-cell reconstitution after alpha-beta-depleted transplantation in children. From the PCR reads, TCRdb called clonotypes with MiXCR, one entry per CDR3 protein. This table has about 300,000 distinct CDR3 sequences, nearly 8% appearing once. The starting material was peripheral blood, obtained 360 days after TCRalphabeta/CD19-depleted stem cell transplant. These TCRs come from a female patient under 10 years old who had a stem cell transplant for Fanconi anemia, so the T cells may come from the graft donor. The CDR3 runs from the conserved cysteine through the conserved F or W.

V	J	CDR3
TRBV6-2/TRBV6-3	TRBJ2-7	CASSYSTSGSLYEQYF
TRBV5-1	TRBJ2-2	CASSLAGQGSRTGELFF
TRBV19	TRBJ2-1	CASNRDRGYNEQFF
TRBV12-3/TRBV12-4	TRBJ2-5	CASSLYGSNEETQYF
TRBV29-1	TRBJ1-1	CSVVETNTEAFF
TRBV5-5	TRBJ1-3	CASSADQPGSGNTIYF
TRBV3-1	TRBJ2-5	CASSQDHPGQGLRETQYF
TRBV12-3/TRBV12-4	TRBJ2-2	CASSSPAGGTTGELFF
TRBV9	TRBJ1-1	CASSPSAGHNTEAFF
TRBV25-1	TRBJ1-6	CASRMGSNSPLHF
TRBV27	TRBJ1-4	CASSSRQGHLQFF
TRBV6-1	TRBJ1-4	CASDRGATNEKLFF
TRBV20-1	TRBJ2-3	CSAREVSTDTQYF
TRBV29-1	TRBJ2-7	CSVEDDRGDYEQYF
TRBV12-3/TRBV12-4	TRBJ1-6	CASSLGIGASGNSPLHF
TRBV9	TRBJ1-1	CASSVGPRLANTEAFF
TRBV25-1	TRBJ1-2	CASSGQGSNYGYTF
TRBV11-2	TRBJ2-5	CASSAGSWGSQETQYF
TRBV18	TRBJ2-5	CASSPSTGSETQYF
TRBV3-1	TRBJ2-7	CASSPWRGSGDEQYF
TRBV2	TRBJ2-5	CASAWDRSQETQYF
TRBV24-1	TRBJ1-5	CATSDYLDQPQHF
TRBV28	TRBJ2-1	CATDGYYNEQFF
TRBV27	TRBJ2-3	CASSLSRIGVGGRRTDTQYF
TRBV5-1	TRBJ2-7	CASSLDVARYEQYF
TRBV5-1	TRBJ1-1	CASSFRGSSGEAFF
TRBV18	TRBJ1-2	CASSQGRDYTF
TRBV6-1	TRBJ1-6	CASHLGTGHNSPLHF
TRBV4-1	TRBJ1-2	CASSQAHSYGYTF
TRBV5-1	TRBJ1-6	CASSLETENSPLHF